Listed below are T cell receptor beta chains from one sample, sequenced in a study of cytomegalovirus exposure and HLA in healthy donors. Measured with immunoSEQ multiplex PCR; TCRdb has only the in-frame clones, and not every one. The data show some 90,000 clones, roughly 90% seen once. Sequencing was done on a sample of PBMCs. The receptors were sampled from a man aged 18 to 30 in good health and CMV-seropositive. The conserved cysteine and the conserved F or W are not part of the CDR3 here. Each record gives: V gene, J gene, CDR3 protein.

>TRBV5-1|TRBJ2-1
ASSFPRGGRGNEQF
>TRBV4-2|TRBJ2-3
ASSQDRWTSIDTQY
>TRBV29-1|TRBJ1-2
SVEASGSEGYT
>TRBV6-6|TRBJ2-7
ASRRQGFDINEQY
>TRBV13|TRBJ2-2
ASRKGANTGELF
>TRBV4-1|TRBJ2-3
ASSQEISGGISTDTQY
>TRBV2|TRBJ1-1
ASSTNPFNTEAF
>TRBV29-1|TRBJ2-7
SVEGLAGGINYEQY
>TRBV6-7|TRBJ2-1
ASSYPPCGAYNEQF
>TRBV21-1|TRBJ1-3
ASSGAGNEGNTIY
>TRBV6-4|TRBJ2-2
ASSDLTGANTGELF
>TRBV6-5|TRBJ2-5
ASSYSYSNQETQY
>TRBV5-6|TRBJ2-1
ASSLAFQDGRHEQF
>TRBV4-3|TRBJ2-2
ASSWTSGFSGELF
>TRBV5-6|TRBJ2-7
ASSEDKNTYEQY
>TRBV11-3|TRBJ2-7
ASSLEGDSYYEQY
>TRBV13|TRBJ1-3
ASSRPGSGNTIY
>TRBV7-6|TRBJ1-4
ASSLDDDRVDEKLF
>TRBV7-6|TRBJ1-1
ASSLVWGDTEAF
>TRBV28|TRBJ1-4
ASRGDATNEKLF
>TRBV13|TRBJ2-7
ASSLAGSEQY
>TRBV5-4|TRBJ1-2
ASSFIDSVRYGYT
>TRBV7-2|TRBJ2-7
ASSSRGTVLSYEQY
>TRBV2|TRBJ2-2
ASRTGLAGGTGELF
>TRBV11-2|TRBJ2-7
ASSLAPGDYEQY
>TRBV5-1|TRBJ2-5
ASSLTSGQETQY
>TRBV28|TRBJ1-5
ASRRPGTGDQPQH
>TRBV15|TRBJ1-2
ATSTRTGGNGYT
>TRBV6-1|TRBJ2-1
ASSDPGISYNEQF
>TRBV19|TRBJ2-7
ASSISIGLAGSEEQY
>TRBV14|TRBJ2-3
ASSRQVPTDTQY
>TRBV19|TRBJ2-5
ASSIGQGWETQY
>TRBV7-8|TRBJ2-2
ASSLAVGTLNTGELF
>TRBV4-2|TRBJ1-3
ASSLQATGGLSGNTIY
>TRBV7-9|TRBJ2-5
ASSLGTVQETQY
>TRBV6-5|TRBJ2-3
ASSYSGTGEWGQY
>TRBV9|TRBJ2-7
ASSVGLAESYEQY
>TRBV7-3|TRBJ2-3
ASSTGTRGTDTQY
>TRBV27|TRBJ2-1
ASSFGPGRGNEQF
>TRBV11-3|TRBJ2-1
ASSQTGTGLTF
>TRBV6-5|TRBJ2-5
ASSRLAGDQETQY
>TRBV2|TRBJ2-2
ASSEALGQAGELF
>TRBV7-2|TRBJ1-5
ASSHRTGWDSNQPQH
>TRBV4-3|TRBJ1-2
ASSQDWTGSNYGYT
>TRBV7-2|TRBJ2-7
ASSLVPSGGSSYEQY
>TRBV7-2|TRBJ1-1
ASSLARSLNTEAF
>TRBV2|TRBJ1-2
ASRGGLAGDGYT
>TRBV18|TRBJ1-1
ASSPRNGGNTEAF
>TRBV19|TRBJ2-5
ASSIDPPTGGHQETQY
>TRBV9|TRBJ2-2
ASSVGGGANTGELF
>TRBV5-1|TRBJ2-2
ASSPGTSGAGELF
>TRBV14|TRBJ1-1
ASSQDLGGEAF
>TRBV11-3|TRBJ2-1
ASSLVREGNEQF